This passage covers 11 T cell receptor beta chains from one sample sequenced in a study of CD8+CD57+ T cells in acquired aplastic anemia. An expansion of CD8+CD57+ cells by flow cytometry had been shown in patients chosen for sequencing. Genomic DNA constituted the template upon which TCR beta VDJ and CDR3 profiling was performed. TCRdb itself ran the reads through MiXCR, one entry per CDR3 protein. Of around 180,000 distinct CDR3 sequences detected, 48% appear once; the ten largest clones hold 10% to 15%. Sequenced input: sorted CD4+, CD8+, or CD8+CD57+ T cells (not recorded which) from PBMCs. Every receptor here comes from a human donor with aplastic anemia.

The chain combines TRBV24-1 with TRBJ2-5, with D possibly matching TRBD1 (5 bases). CDR3 length: 13 amino acids. V was shortened by 4 bases and J by 5 bases, with 10 bases between the two germline ends. In germline, CDR1 is KGHDR, CDR2 SFDVKD. The CDR3 loop reads CATSDRVWETQYF. Written as DNA, the CDR3 is TGTGCCACCAGTGACAGGGTGTGGGAGACCCAGTACTTC.

This clonotype came up many times. The V gene is TRBV10-3, the J gene TRBJ1-2, with TRBD1 as a possible D gene (6 bases). The CDR3 runs to 12 residues. V gave up 10 bases and J gave up 3 bases, with 12 bases separating them. Germline lookup yields CDR1 ENHRY and CDR2 SYGVKD. CDR3 region: CANQGTDYGYTF. The CDR3 DNA reads as TGTGCCAACCAGGGGACGGACTATGGCTACACCTTC.

The chain recombines TRBV7-8 with TRBJ2-7; TRBD1 matches at 9 bases. The length of the CDR3 is 15 residues. The germline CDR1 and CDR2 sequences are SGHVS and FQNEAQ. With V trimmed by 1 base and J by 4 bases, 5 bases remained unmatched. The CDR3 loop reads CASSLDGTGFYEQYF. The CDR3, as DNA: TGTGCCAGCAGCTTAGACGGGACAGGGTTTTACGAGCAGTACTTC.

This chain joins TRBV7-9 and TRBJ1-2; D may be TRBD1 (5 bases). The CDR3 extends over 15 amino acids. Germline V CDR1 and CDR2: SEHNR, FQNEAQ (reference sequence). The V and J ends lost 4 bases and 3 bases respectively, with 15 bases between them. CDR3 region: CASSWIGGLDYGYTF. The CDR3 nucleotides read TGTGCCAGCAGCTGGATCGGGGGTTTGGACTATGGCTACACCTTC.

The chain employs TRBV2 and TRBJ2-1, with 10 nucleotides matching TRBD2. Looked up from germline, CDR1 is SNHLY and CDR2 is FYNNEI. The CDR3 sequence is 16 residues long. V shed 6 bases and J 8 bases; nucleotides not matched to a gene: 13. DNA for the CDR3: TGTGCCAGCAGCTTAGCGGGGGGAGGCCTCGTGGATGAGCAGTTCTTC. Amino acid sequence: CASSLAGGGLVDEQFF.

With respect to this clonotype: This clone may be a read error of a much larger clone one base away. The chain employs TRBV29-1 and TRBJ1-4, with TRBD1 identical over 11 bases. From germline, CDR1 is SQVTM and CDR2 ANQGSEA. The CDR3 contains 14 residues. The CDR3 DNA reads TGCAGCGTAGATACCGGGACAGGGGGAGAAAAACTGCTTTTT. Its protein is CSVDTGTGGEKLLF.

This rearrangement joins TRBV2 to TRBJ2-1; TRBD2 agrees at 10 bases. V was pared by 4 bases and J by 6 bases, with 0 bases of the junction left unmatched. The length of the CDR3 is 13 residues. Per germline, CDR1 SNHLY and CDR2 FYNNEI. The CDR3 bases are TGTGCCAGCAGTGGGACTAGCGGCAATGAGCAGTTCTTC. This sequence encodes CASSGTSGNEQFF.

This clonotype was counted between two and nine times. The chain recombines TRBV25-1 with TRBJ2-1; D ambiguous. V was trimmed by 5 bases and J by 7 bases, leaving 12 bases between them. The CDR3 runs to 13 residues. Germline V gene sequence: CDR1 MGHDK, CDR2 SYGVNS. The DNA for the CDR3 is TGTGCCAGCAGTCCCACTGTGGGAAATGAGCAGTTCTTC. Translated: CASSPTVGNEQFF.

This clonotype was detected a few times. The V call is TRBV7-9, the J call TRBJ2-5; D ambiguous. Germline lookup yields CDR1 SEHNR and CDR2 FQNEAQ (reference sequence). This CDR3 region has 11 residues. Trimming took off 2 bases at V and 5 bases at J, with 3 bases between the two ends. The CDR3 region has the DNA TGTGCCAGCAGCTTATGGGAGACCCAGTACTTC. Translated, it gives CASSLWETQYF.

The chain employs TRBV29-1 and TRBJ1-1; D possibly corresponds to TRBD1 (5 bases). V was pared by 6 bases and J by 4 bases, with 15 bases between. Germline CDR1 SQVTM, CDR2 ANQGSEA. This CDR3 has 13 residues. The CDR3 DNA reads as TGCAGCGTAACTGCAGGGAGGAGCACTGAAGCTTTCTTT. Protein sequence: CSVTAGRSTEAFF.

The genes are TRBV7-3 and TRBJ2-7, with 8 bases lining up with TRBD2. Germline CDR1 SGHTA, CDR2 FQGTGA. V trimming: 3 bases; J trimming: 0 bases; junction bases outside the gene matches: 4. This CDR3 has 15 residues. DNA of the CDR3: TGTGCCAGCAGCTTGAGCGGGGGCCACTCCTACGAGCAGTACTTC. This gives the protein CASSLSGGHSYEQYF.